This entry lists 9 T cell receptor beta chains sequenced from one sample in a study of cytomegalovirus exposure and HLA in healthy donors. With 60 Vbeta and 13 Jbeta primers, the PCR was carried out. Clones were sequenced by immunoSEQ multiplex PCR, and TCRdb holds only the in-frame ones, with some missing. The sample contains about 200,000 clones, around 75% of which appear only once. Sequenced: PBMCs. The receptors derive from a woman in her thirties in good health and CMV-seronegative.

This clone turned up a few times. V gene TRBV6-4 combines with J gene TRBJ2-1, with D possibly being TRBD2 (6 bases). Germline V gene data show CDR1 as MRHNA and CDR2 as SNTAGT. This CDR3 spans 15 amino acids. Trimming cost V 3 bases and J 1 base, with 10 bases left between them. Here the CDR3 DNA reads TGTGCCAGCAGTGATGGGGCGGGGTCCTACAATGAGCAGTTCTTC. Its protein product is CASSDGAGSYNEQFF.

The chain combines TRBV6-1 with TRBJ1-3, with D perhaps matching TRBD1 (5 bases). With 4 bases removed from V and 0 bases from J, the gap between germline ends came to 10 bases. This CDR3 has 15 residues. In germline, CDR1 is MNHNS, CDR2 SASEGT. CDR3 residues: CASSARDFSGNTIYF. The CDR3 DNA sequence: TGTGCCAGCAGTGCCAGGGACTTCTCTGGAAACACCATATATTTT.

V usage is TRBV28 and J usage is TRBJ1-1; TRBD1 might be the D (6 bases). This CDR3 has 12 amino acids. Germline assignment: CDR1 MDHEN and CDR2 SYDVKM. The ends were cut back, 10 bases at V and 1 base at J, with 10 bases in the middle. The CDR3 DNA reads as TGTGCCACTTTGACAGGGAACACTGAAGCTTTCTTT. This codes for CATLTGNTEAFF.

The rearrangement uses TRBV19 and TRBJ1-3; no clear D. The CDR3 has 15 residues. V was trimmed by 4 bases and J by 1 base, leaving 11 bases between them. Germline V gene data show CDR1 as LNHDA and CDR2 as SQIVND (reference sequence). The CDR3 region is CASSTGEWSGNTIYF. The CDR3 coding sequence is TGTGCCAGTAGTACCGGGGAATGGTCTGGAAACACCATATATTTT.

V and J are TRBV19 and TRBJ1-3, with D possibly matching TRBD1 (5 bases). Germline-derived CDR1 and CDR2 are LNHDA and SQIVND (reference sequence). Between the trimmed V and J ends, which lost 4 bases and 0 bases, there was a span of 10 bases. The CDR3 has 15 residues. CDR3 in DNA: TGTGCCAGTAGTAAGACAGTTAGCTCTGGAAACACCATATATTTT. Translation gives CASSKTVSSGNTIYF.

V usage is TRBV15 and J usage is TRBJ1-5; 8 nucleotides match TRBD1. CDR1 is LNHNV, CDR2 YYDKDF, per germline (reference sequence). The CDR3 is made up of 12 amino acids. The CDR3 coding sequence is TGTGCGACAGGGGCTAGCAATCAGCCCCAGCATTTT. This translates into CATGASNQPQHF.

This clone was seen a handful of times. The junction does not match germline at one end; this may be a read error. V is TRBV7-9 and J is TRBJ2-3, with D perhaps matching TRBD1 (5 bases). The CDR3 sequence is 16 residues long. Germline V gene lookup returns CDR1 SEHNR and CDR2 FQNEAQ (reference sequence). The CDR3 protein is CSSSPRWGEGTDTQYF. The CDR3 DNA sequence: TGTTCCAGCAGCCCCCGGTGGGGCGAGGGCACAGATACGCAGTATTTT. Using reference TRBV7-9 and TRBJ2-3 for the parts outside the CDR3, the full variable domain is DTGVSQNPRHKITKRGQNVTFRCDPISEHNRLYWYRQTLGQGPEFLTYFQNEAQLEKSRLLSDRFSAERPKGSFSTLEIQRTEQGDSAMYLCSSSPRWGEGTDTQYFGPGTRLTVL.

As for this clone: Other DNA sequences in the same sample also yield this CDR3. This chain links TRBV6-1 with TRBJ2-7; 8 bases are a match to TRBD1. With V trimmed by 9 bases and J by 2 bases, 9 bases remained unmatched. Germline values: CDR1 MNHNS, CDR2 SASEGT. The CDR3 has 14 residues. The DNA for the CDR3 is TGTGCCAGTGGCCGAGACAGGGGTCCCTACGAGCAGTACTTC. Translation gives CASGRDRGPYEQYF.

The CDR3 DNA sequence: TGTGCCAGCAGTCCCACCGGGACTAGCGGGAGATATGAGCAGTTCTTC. The encoded protein is CASSPTGTSGRYEQFF. The chain couples TRBV28 to TRBJ2-1; 14 positions match TRBD2. CDR1 and CDR2 (germline): MDHEN, SYDVKM. This CDR3 has 16 residues. Trimming removed 5 bases from V and 8 bases from J; junction bases left unmatched: 8.